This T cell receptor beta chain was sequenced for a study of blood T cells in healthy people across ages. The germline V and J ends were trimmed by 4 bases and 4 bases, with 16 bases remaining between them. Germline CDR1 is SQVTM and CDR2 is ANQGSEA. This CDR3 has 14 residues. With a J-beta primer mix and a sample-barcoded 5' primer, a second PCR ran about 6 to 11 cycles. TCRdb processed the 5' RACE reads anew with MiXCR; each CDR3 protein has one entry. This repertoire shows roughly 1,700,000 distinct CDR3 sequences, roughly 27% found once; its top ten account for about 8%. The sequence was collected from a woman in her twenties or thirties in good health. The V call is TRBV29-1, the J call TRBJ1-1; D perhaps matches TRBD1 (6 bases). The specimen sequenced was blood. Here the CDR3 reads CSVGGGLSSTEAFF. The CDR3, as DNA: TGCAGCGTTGGGGGGGGGCTATCGTCCACTGAAGCTTTCTTT.